This TCR beta chain originates from a study of identical twins. Germline V CDR1 and CDR2: SGDLS, YYNGEE. V lost 0 bases and J lost 0, with 12 bases in between. CDR3 length: 16 amino acids. cDNA carried unique molecular identifiers, and a universal primer site was added by template switching. Each CDR3 protein gets one entry after TCRdb re-called the 5' RACE reads with MiXCR. The data contain fewer than 550,000 distinct CDR3 sequences, about 16% of them singletons. These same records also appear under a second study, on yellow fever vaccine responses in identical twins.

The sequence derives from a woman aged 18-29 years in good health. The V and J genes are TRBV9 and TRBJ2-5; D perhaps matches TRBD1 (6 bases). Sequencing was done on a sample of CD4+ T cells sorted from blood. CDR3: CASSVALWTDQETQYF. The CDR3 coding sequence is TGTGCCAGCAGCGTAGCTCTTTGGACAGACCAAGAGACCCAGTACTTC.